The 5 T cell receptor beta chains given below trace back to one sample, sequenced in a study of blood T cell repertoires in COVID-19. Data came from immunoSEQ multiplex PCR; TCRdb stores just in-frame clones and leaves some out. The table includes 150,000 to 190,000 clones, more than 75% detected once. The sample comprised peripheral blood. The receptors were gathered from a woman aged 60-75 years with COVID-19, enrolled during active disease.

The chain combines TRBV11-2 with TRBJ1-1; the D gene is possibly TRBD1 (6 bases). There are 12 residues in the CDR3. Trimming took off 5 bases at V and 6 bases at J, with 10 bases between the two ends. Germline loops: CDR1 SGHAT, CDR2 FQNNGV. This chain's CDR3 is CASSVDSPEAFF. DNA for the CDR3: TGTGCCAGCAGCGTGGACAGTCCTGAAGCTTTCTTT.

The rearrangement joins TRBV4-2 to TRBJ1-2, with TRBD1 as a possible D gene (5 bases). V dropped 4 bases and J dropped 7 bases, with 16 bases sitting between them. The CDR3 is 14 amino acids. Looked up from germline, CDR1 is LGHNA and CDR2 is YNFKEQ. The CDR3 sequence is CASSPTGREGGYTF. The CDR3 DNA is TGTGCCAGCAGCCCCACCGGCAGGGAGGGTGGCTACACCTTC.

This sequence joins TRBV4-1 and TRBJ1-2; D unclear. There are 13 residues in the CDR3. The ends were cut back, 0 bases at V and 8 bases at J, with 10 bases in the middle. Looked up from germline, CDR1 is MGHRA and CDR2 is YSYEKL. The CDR3 coding sequence is TGCGCCAGCAGCCAAGATTTAGGGAGGGGCTACACCTTC. It encodes CASSQDLGRGYTF.

This sequence joins TRBV6-2 or TRBV6-3 and TRBJ1-5, with a weak D call TRBD1 (6 bases). Germline values: CDR1 MNHEY, CDR2 SVGEGT. Trimming cost V 4 bases and J 4 bases, with 14 bases left between them. The CDR3 has 15 amino acids. The chain's CDR3 is CASSLQGNPNQPQHF. The CDR3 coding sequence is TGTGCCAGCAGTTTACAGGGAAATCCTAATCAGCCCCAGCATTTT.

The chain recombines TRBV11-3 with TRBJ2-1, with 8 bases identical to TRBD1. The junction had 7 bases not matched to a gene; V was cut back by 1 base and J by 2 bases. Germline V gene lookup returns CDR1 SGHNT and CDR2 YENEEA. The CDR3 sequence is 17 residues long. The CDR3 loop reads CASSLVKDRATYNEQFF. The CDR3 DNA reads TGTGCCAGCAGCTTAGTAAAGGACAGGGCCACCTACAATGAGCAGTTCTTC.